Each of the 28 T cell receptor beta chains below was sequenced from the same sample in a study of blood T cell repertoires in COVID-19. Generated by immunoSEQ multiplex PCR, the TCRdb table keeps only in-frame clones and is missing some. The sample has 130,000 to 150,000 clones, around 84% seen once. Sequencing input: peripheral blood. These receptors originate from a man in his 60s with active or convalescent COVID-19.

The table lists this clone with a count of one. The CDR3 here is CATSRAGNNQPQHF. The CDR3, as DNA: TGTGCCACCAGCAGAGCAGGTAACAATCAGCCCCAGCATTTT. The chain is built from TRBV15 and TRBJ1-5; D unresolved. This CDR3 contains 14 residues. CDR1 and CDR2 from the germline V gene are LNHNV and YYDKDF (reference sequence). V lost 1 base and J lost 3, with 7 bases in between.

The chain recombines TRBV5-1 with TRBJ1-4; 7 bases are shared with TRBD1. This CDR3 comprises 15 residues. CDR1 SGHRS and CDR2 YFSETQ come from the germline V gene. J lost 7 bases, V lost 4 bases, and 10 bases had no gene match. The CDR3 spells CASSKTGMEGEKLFF. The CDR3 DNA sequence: TGCGCCAGCAGCAAGACAGGGATGGAAGGTGAAAAACTGTTTTTT.

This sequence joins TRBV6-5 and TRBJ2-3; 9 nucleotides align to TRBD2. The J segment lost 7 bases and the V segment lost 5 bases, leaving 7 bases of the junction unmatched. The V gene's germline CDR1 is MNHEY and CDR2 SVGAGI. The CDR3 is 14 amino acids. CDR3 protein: CASSKAGGPNTQYF. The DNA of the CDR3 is TGTGCCAGCAGTAAGGCGGGAGGGCCAAATACGCAGTATTTT.

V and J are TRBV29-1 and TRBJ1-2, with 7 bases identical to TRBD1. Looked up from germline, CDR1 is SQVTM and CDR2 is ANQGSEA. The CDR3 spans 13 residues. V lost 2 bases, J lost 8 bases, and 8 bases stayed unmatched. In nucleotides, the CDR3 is TGCAGCGTTGAATTGGAGGGGGCGGACGGCTACACCTTC. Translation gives CSVELEGADGYTF.

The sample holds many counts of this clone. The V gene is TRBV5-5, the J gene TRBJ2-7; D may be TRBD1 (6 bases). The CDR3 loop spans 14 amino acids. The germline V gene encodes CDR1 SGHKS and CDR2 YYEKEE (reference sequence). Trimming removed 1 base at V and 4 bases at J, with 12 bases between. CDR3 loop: CASSLQDRGYEQYF. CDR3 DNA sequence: TGTGCCAGCAGCTTGCAGGACAGAGGGTACGAGCAGTACTTC.

CDR3 nucleotide sequence: TGTGCCATCAGTGGGGAGGGATTTCGCACAGATACGCAGTATTTT. Amino acids: CAISGEGFRTDTQYF. The V gene is TRBV10-3, the J gene TRBJ2-3; 7 bases map to TRBD2. CDR1 is ENHRY and CDR2 is SYGVKD in the germline V gene. The CDR3 runs 15 residues. Trimming cost V 4 bases and J 1 base; bases outside gene matches: 5.

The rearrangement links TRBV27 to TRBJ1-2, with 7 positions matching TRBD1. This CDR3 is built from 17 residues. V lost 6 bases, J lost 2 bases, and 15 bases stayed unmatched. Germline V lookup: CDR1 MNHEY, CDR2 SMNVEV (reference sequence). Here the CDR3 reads CASSSDPPGGKNYGYTF. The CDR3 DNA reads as TGTGCCAGCAGCAGCGATCCACCAGGGGGGAAGAACTATGGCTACACCTTC.

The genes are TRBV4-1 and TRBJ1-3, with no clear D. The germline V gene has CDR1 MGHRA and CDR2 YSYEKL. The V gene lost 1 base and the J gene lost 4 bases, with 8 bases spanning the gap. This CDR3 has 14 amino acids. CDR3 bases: TGCGCCAGCAGCCAAGGGGCGGGCGGAAACACCATATATTTT. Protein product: CASSQGAGGNTIYF.

In DNA form, the CDR3 reads TGTGCCACCAGTGATCGCGGGACAGGGGTAAATCAGCCCCAGCATTTT. Translated: CATSDRGTGVNQPQHF. V and J are TRBV24-1 and TRBJ1-5; TRBD1 aligns across 10 bases. Germline V gene sequence: CDR1 KGHDR, CDR2 SFDVKD. Trimming removed 3 bases from V and 4 bases from J; junction bases left unmatched: 5. The CDR3 length is 16 residues.

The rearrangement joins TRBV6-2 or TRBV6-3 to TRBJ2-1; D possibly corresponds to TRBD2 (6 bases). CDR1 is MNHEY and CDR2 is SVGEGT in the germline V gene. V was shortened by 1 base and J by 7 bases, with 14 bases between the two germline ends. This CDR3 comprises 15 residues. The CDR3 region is CASSYWRDPFNEQFF. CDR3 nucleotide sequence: TGTGCCAGCAGTTACTGGCGGGACCCGTTTAATGAGCAGTTCTTC.

The CDR3 reads CATSDTQGTLGQYF. CDR3 sequence (DNA): TGTGCCACCAGTGATACCCAAGGGACATTGGGGCAGTATTTT. The rearrangement joins TRBV24-1 to TRBJ2-3; weak D call: TRBD1 (6 bases). With 3 bases removed from V and 11 bases from J, the gap between germline ends came to 17 bases. This CDR3 has 14 amino acids. Germline assignment: CDR1 KGHDR and CDR2 SFDVKD.

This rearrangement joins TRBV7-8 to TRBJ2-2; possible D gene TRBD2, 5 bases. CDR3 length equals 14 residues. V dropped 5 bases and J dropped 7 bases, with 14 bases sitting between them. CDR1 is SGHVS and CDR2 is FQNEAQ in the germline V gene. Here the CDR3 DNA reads TGTGCCAGCAGCCAACGGGGAGCCGGCGGGGAGCTGTTTTTT. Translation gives CASSQRGAGGELFF.

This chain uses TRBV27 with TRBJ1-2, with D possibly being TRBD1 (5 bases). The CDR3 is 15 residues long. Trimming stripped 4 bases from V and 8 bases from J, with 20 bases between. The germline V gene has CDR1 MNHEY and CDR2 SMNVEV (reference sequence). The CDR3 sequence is CASSSTQGPSGGYTF. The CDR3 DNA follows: TGTGCCAGCAGTTCGACGCAGGGCCCTAGCGGAGGCTACACCTTC.

The CDR3 loop is CASSKKVPRVEQFF. The CDR3 DNA follows: TGTGCCAGCAGCAAGAAGGTCCCCCGGGTTGAGCAGTTCTTC. J is TRBJ2-1 and V is TRBV21-1; whether TRBD2, the table's D call, matches the DNA was not checked. TRBV21-1 is designated a pseudogene. The CDR3 length is 14 residues.

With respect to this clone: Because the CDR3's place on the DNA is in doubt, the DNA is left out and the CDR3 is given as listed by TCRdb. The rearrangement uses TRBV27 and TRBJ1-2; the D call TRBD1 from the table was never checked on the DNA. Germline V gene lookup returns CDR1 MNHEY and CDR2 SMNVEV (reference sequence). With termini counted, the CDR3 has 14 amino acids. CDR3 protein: CASSFGPGYPGYTF.

CDR3 loop: CASSQDGGRLAGRETQYF. As DNA, the CDR3 is TGTGCCAGCAGCCAAGACGGGGGCCGACTAGCGGGCCGGGAGACCCAGTACTTC. The chain has TRBV4-2 and TRBJ2-5; 10 bases are shared with TRBD2. The CDR3 has 18 amino acids. Germline V gene sequence: CDR1 LGHNA, CDR2 YNFKEQ. V gave up 0 bases and J gave up 5 bases; unmatched junction bases: 12.

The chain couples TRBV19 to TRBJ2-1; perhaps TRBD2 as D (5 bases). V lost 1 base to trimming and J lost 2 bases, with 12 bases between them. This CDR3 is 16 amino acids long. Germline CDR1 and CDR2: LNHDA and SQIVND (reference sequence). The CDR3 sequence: CASSIGSGLTYNEQFF. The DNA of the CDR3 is TGTGCCAGTAGTATAGGGTCGGGATTAACCTACAATGAGCAGTTCTTC. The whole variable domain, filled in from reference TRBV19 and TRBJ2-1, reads DGGITQSPKYLFRKEGQNVTLSCEQNLNHDAMYWYRQDPGQGLRLIYYSQIVNDFQKGDIAEGYSVSREKKESFPLTVTSAQKNPTAFYLCASSIGSGLTYNEQFFGPGTRLTVL.

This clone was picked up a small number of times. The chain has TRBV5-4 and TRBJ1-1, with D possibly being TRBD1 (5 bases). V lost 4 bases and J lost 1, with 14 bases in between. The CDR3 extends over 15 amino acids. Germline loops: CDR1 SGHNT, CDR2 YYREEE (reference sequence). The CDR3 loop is CASSHPGSSNTEAFF. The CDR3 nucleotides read TGTGCCAGCAGCCATCCAGGGTCTTCGAACACTGAAGCTTTCTTT.

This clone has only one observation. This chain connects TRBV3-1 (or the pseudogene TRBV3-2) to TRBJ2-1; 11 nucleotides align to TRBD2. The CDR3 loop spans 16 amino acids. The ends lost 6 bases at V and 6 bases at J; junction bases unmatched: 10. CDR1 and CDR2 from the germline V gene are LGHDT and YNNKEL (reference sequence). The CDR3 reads CASRLLAGGLGNEQFF. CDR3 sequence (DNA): TGTGCCAGCAGGCTGCTAGCGGGAGGTCTGGGCAATGAGCAGTTCTTC.

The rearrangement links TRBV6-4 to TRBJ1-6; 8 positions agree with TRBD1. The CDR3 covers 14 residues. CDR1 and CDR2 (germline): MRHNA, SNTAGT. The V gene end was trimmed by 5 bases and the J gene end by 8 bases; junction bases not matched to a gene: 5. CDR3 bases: TGTGCCAGCAGTCAGGGGGCGGGTGATTCACCCCTCCACTTT. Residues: CASSQGAGDSPLHF.

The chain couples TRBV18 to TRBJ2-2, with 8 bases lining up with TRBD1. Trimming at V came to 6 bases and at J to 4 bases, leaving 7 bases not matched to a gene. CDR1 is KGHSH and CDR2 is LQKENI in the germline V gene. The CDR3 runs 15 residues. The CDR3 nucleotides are TGTGCCAGCTCCGTTGGACAGGGCGGCACCGGGGAGCTGTTTTTT. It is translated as CASSVGQGGTGELFF.

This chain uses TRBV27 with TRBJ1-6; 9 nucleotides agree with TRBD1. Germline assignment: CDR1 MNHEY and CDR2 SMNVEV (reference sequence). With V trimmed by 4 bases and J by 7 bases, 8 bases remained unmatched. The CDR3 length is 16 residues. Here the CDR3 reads CASSSQGALKNSPLHF. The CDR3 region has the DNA TGTGCCAGCAGTTCACAGGGGGCGCTTAAAAATTCACCCCTCCACTTT.

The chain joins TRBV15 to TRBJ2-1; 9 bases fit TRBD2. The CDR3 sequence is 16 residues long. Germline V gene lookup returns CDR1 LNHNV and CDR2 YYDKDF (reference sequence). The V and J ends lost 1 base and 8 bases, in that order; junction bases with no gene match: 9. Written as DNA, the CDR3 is TGTGCCACCAGCAGAGCATCCCAGCGGGAGGTGTATGAGCAGTTCTTC. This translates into CATSRASQREVYEQFF.

The CDR3 coding sequence is TGCGCCAGCAGCCAAGAAGGGGGCCCCTCTGGAAACACCATATATTTT. Amino acids: CASSQEGGPSGNTIYF. The rearrangement links TRBV4-3 to TRBJ1-3; 7 bases are a match to TRBD1. J was trimmed by 0 bases and V by 0 bases; bases with no gene match: 2. There are 16 residues in the CDR3. Germline assignment: CDR1 LGHNA and CDR2 YSLEER.

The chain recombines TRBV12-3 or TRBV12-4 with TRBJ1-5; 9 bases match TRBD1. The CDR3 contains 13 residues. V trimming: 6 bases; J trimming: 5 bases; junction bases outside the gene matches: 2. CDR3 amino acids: CASSWTGDQPQHF. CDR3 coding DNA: TGTGCCAGCAGCTGGACAGGGGATCAGCCCCAGCATTTT.

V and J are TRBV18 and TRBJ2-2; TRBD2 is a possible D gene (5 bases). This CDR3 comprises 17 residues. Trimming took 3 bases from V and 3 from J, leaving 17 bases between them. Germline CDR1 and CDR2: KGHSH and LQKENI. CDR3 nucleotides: TGTGCCAGCTCACCGCAATCAGGCAGGACTTACACCGGGGAGCTGTTTTTT. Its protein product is CASSPQSGRTYTGELFF.

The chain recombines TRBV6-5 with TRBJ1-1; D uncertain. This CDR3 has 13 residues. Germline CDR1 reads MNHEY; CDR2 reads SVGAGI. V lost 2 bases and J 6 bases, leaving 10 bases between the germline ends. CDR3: CASSYLSRPEAFF. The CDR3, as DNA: TGTGCCAGCAGTTACCTAAGCCGCCCTGAAGCTTTCTTT.

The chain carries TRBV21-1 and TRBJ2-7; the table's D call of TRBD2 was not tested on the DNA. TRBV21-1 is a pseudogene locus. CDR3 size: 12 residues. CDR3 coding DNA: TGTGCCAGCATTCTGCGGGACGACGAGCAGTACTTC. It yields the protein CASILRDDEQYF.